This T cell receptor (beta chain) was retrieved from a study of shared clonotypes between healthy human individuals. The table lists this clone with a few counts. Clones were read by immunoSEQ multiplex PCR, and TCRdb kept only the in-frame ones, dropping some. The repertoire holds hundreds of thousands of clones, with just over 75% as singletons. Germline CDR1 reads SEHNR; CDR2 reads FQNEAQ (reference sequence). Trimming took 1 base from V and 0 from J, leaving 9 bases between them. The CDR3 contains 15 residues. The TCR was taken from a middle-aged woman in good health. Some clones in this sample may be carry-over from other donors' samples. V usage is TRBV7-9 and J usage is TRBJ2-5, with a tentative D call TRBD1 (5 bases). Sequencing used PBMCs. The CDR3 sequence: CASSLGAGNQETQYF. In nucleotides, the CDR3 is TGTGCCAGCAGCTTAGGGGCAGGGAACCAAGAGACCCAGTACTTC.